This T cell receptor (beta chain) originates from a study of T cell responses to AZD1222 COVID-19 vaccine. The CDR3 is 14 amino acids. Germline CDR1 is MDHEN and CDR2 is SYDVKM. V gave up 3 bases and J gave up 2 bases, with 11 bases separating them. Libraries were prepared by immunoSEQ multiplex PCR; TCRdb keeps only in-frame clonotypes and omits some of them. This table has 100,000 to 150,000 clones, about 90% appearing once. The sequence was obtained from an adult in good health. This rearrangement joins TRBV28 to TRBJ2-7, with TRBD2 as a possible D gene (5 bases). The source was peripheral blood, collected on day 0 of AZD1222 vaccination. The CDR3 reads CASSLVGVTYEQYF. In DNA, the CDR3 is TGTGCCAGCAGTTTGGTCGGGGTTACCTACGAGCAGTACTTC.